The 6 T cell receptor beta chains listed next were all sequenced from one sample in a study of cytomegalovirus exposure and HLA in healthy donors. The PCR contained 60 Vbeta and 13 Jbeta primers. The table came from immunoSEQ multiplex PCR; TCRdb's copy has only in-frame clones and leaves some out. Seen here are 210,000 or so clones, over 65% observed once, and the top ten hold approximately 0.63%. Sequenced input: PBMCs. These receptors originate from a man aged 18 to 30 in good health and CMV-seronegative.

This sequence joins TRBV2 and TRBJ2-1; 9 bases line up with TRBD1. CDR1 is SNHLY, CDR2 FYNNEI, per germline. This CDR3 contains 13 residues. Germline trimming cut 4 bases from V and 6 bases from J; bases unmatched to any gene: 1. CDR3 DNA sequence: TGTGCCAGCAGTGGGGGACAGGGCAATGAGCAGTTCTTC. This codes for CASSGGQGNEQFF.

This rearrangement joins TRBV19 to TRBJ2-1; 7 positions agree with TRBD1. This CDR3 is built from 14 residues. Losses at the gene ends were 10 bases for V and 3 bases for J; bases not matched to a gene: 9. Germline CDR1 LNHDA, CDR2 SQIVND (reference sequence). The CDR3 loop is CATSGGGDYNEQFF. The DNA for the CDR3 is TGTGCCACCTCAGGGGGTGGGGACTACAATGAGCAGTTCTTC.

This rearrangement joins TRBV5-1 to TRBJ1-2; 7 bases fit TRBD1. The CDR3 covers 15 residues. Germline lookup yields CDR1 SGHRS and CDR2 YFSETQ. The ends lost 2 bases at V and 3 bases at J; junction bases unmatched: 7. DNA for the CDR3: TGCGCCAGCAGCTTATCCGGGACAGAATACTATGGCTACACCTTC. Protein sequence: CASSLSGTEYYGYTF.

This chain uses TRBV14 with TRBJ1-1, with D unclear. The length of the CDR3 is 14 residues. Germline V gene data show CDR1 as SGHDN and CDR2 as FVKESK. Trimming shortened V by 3 bases and J by 5 bases, and 13 bases separated the two germline ends. Here the CDR3 DNA reads TGTGCCAGCAGCCAGCGGCTGGGAGGGACTGAAGCTTTCTTT. Translation: CASSQRLGGTEAFF.

The rearrangement uses TRBV6-5 and TRBJ2-7; 9 bases match TRBD2. The CDR3 loop spans 14 amino acids. Germline V gene sequence: CDR1 MNHEY, CDR2 SVGAGI. V gave up 7 bases and J gave up 4 bases; unmatched junction bases: 8. The CDR3 spells CASTLAGTQYEQYF. Here the CDR3 DNA reads TGTGCCAGCACCCTAGCGGGAACGCAATACGAGCAGTACTTC.

The chain recombines TRBV30 with TRBJ2-3; TRBD2 aligns across 9 bases. Germline V gene lookup returns CDR1 GTSNPN and CDR2 SVGIG (reference sequence). With 5 bases clipped from V and 2 bases from J, the junction kept 8 bases outside the gene matches. The CDR3 extends over 15 amino acids. The CDR3 protein is CAWAPGLATTDTQYF. CDR3 coding DNA: TGTGCCTGGGCTCCAGGACTAGCGACCACAGATACGCAGTATTTT.